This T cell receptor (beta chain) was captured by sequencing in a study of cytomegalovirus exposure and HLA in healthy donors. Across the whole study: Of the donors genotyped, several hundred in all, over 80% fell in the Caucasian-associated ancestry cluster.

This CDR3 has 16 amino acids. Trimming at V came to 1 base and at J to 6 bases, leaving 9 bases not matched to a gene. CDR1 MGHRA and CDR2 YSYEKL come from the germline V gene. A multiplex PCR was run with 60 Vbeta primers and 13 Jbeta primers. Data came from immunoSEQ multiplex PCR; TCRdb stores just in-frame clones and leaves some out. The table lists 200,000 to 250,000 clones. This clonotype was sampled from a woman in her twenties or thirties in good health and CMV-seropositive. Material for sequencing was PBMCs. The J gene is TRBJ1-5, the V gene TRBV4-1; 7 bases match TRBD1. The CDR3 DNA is TGCGCCAGCAGCCAAGTACAGGGGTGGAGTAGTCAGCCCCAGCATTTT. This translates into CASSQVQGWSSQPQHF.